What follows are 11 T cell receptor beta chains derived from one specimen sequenced in a study of tumor-infiltrating lymphocytes in primary liver carcinoma. Between roughly 18 and 30 mg of unsorted bulk tissue served as the source from which RNA and DNA were co-extracted. cDNA specific to TCR beta was made from approximately 0.55 ug of total RNA, with a constant-region primer employed for priming. Three-round nested multiplex PCR performed with slightly modified ARM-PCR produced the TCR beta libraries. The first two PCR rounds used TRBV1-TRBV30 forward primers with a C-beta reverse primer, about 10 cycles each. Via MiXCR, TCRdb re-called the multiplex PCR reads, giving one row per CDR3 protein. The data contain 85,000 to 100,000 distinct CDR3 sequences, roughly 70% of them singletons. The sequenced sample consisted of tumor-adjacent normal liver tissue. Receptor source: a man aged 35 to 55 with primary liver carcinoma and hepatitis B virus infection.

On this clonotype: Here the CDR3 omits its conserved ending phenylalanine or tryptophan, so a read error is the likely source. V gene TRBV12-3 or TRBV12-4 combines with J gene TRBJ2-1; 8 bases are a match to TRBD2. The CDR3 length is 15 residues. V shed 6 bases, J shed 7 bases, and the junction held 11 bases outside the gene matches. DNA of the CDR3: TGTGCCAGCAGCCCCTTAGCGGGAAGTGGAAATGAGCAGTTCTCC. Translated: CASSPLAGSGNEQFS.

This clonotype was detected many times. The rearrangement uses TRBV6-5 and TRBJ1-5; 7 positions match TRBD1. The trim removed 0 bases at V and 7 bases at J, leaving 6 bases unmatched. Germline assignment: CDR1 MNHEY and CDR2 SVGAGI. CDR3 length equals 15 residues. The CDR3 region has the DNA TGTGCCAGCAGTTACTCGACAGGGTTCGACCAGCCCCAGCATTTT. Its protein product is CASSYSTGFDQPQHF.

This clonotype was found many times. The gene calls are TRBV12-3 or TRBV12-4 and TRBJ2-2, with D perhaps assigned TRBD1 or TRBD2 (6 bases each). V gave up 3 bases and J gave up 5 bases, with 13 bases separating them. This CDR3 spans 15 amino acids. The CDR3, as DNA: TGTGCCAGCAGTTTGTCGGGGGCGGGAACCGGGGAGCTGTTTTTT. Its protein product is CASSLSGAGTGELFF.

V and J are TRBV28 and TRBJ2-6, with 9 positions matching TRBD1. Per the germline V gene, CDR1 is MDHEN and CDR2 is SYDVKM. This CDR3 comprises 13 residues. Losses at the gene ends were 7 bases for V and 10 bases for J; bases not matched to a gene: 5. In DNA form, the CDR3 reads TGTGCCAGCATTCTAGGACAGGGGAACGTCCTGACTTTC. Residues: CASILGQGNVLTF.

The chain uses TRBV14 and TRBJ2-1, with D perhaps assigned TRBD1 or TRBD2 (5 bases each). The V gene's germline CDR1 is SGHDN and CDR2 FVKESK. V was clipped by 5 bases and J by 4 bases, with 18 bases between them. CDR3 length equals 16 residues. In DNA, the CDR3 is TGTGCCAGCAGCGTCATCCGGGACCACAAATACAATGAGCAGTTCTTC. It encodes CASSVIRDHKYNEQFF.

As to this clonotype: Without the conserved terminal phenylalanine or tryptophan, this CDR3 likely stems from a read error. The DNA is omitted, as the CDR3 cannot be located on it reliably, and the CDR3 follows TCRdb's listing. The genes are TRBV10-3 and TRBJ2-3; the table names TRBD1, a call not compared with the DNA. The CDR3 extends over 15 residues, inclusive of both ends. CDR1 ENHRY and CDR2 SYGVKD come from the germline V gene. Here the CDR3 reads CAITPGGAEGDTQCL.

This clonotype occurred a few times. Being one base from a much bigger clone, this may be a read error. The chain employs TRBV10-2 and TRBJ1-1; 10 bases are shared with TRBD1. Germline lookup yields CDR1 WSHSY and CDR2 SAAADI. CDR3 length: 12 amino acids. After removal of 4 bases from V and 10 bases from J, the junction contained 3 bases not matched to a gene. The CDR3 loop is CASSGWTGGAFF. Here the CDR3 DNA reads TGCGCCAGCAGTGGGTGGACAGGGGGAGCTTTCTTT.

This chain joins TRBV29-1 and TRBJ2-7, with TRBD1 as a possible D gene (5 bases). V lost 4 bases and J lost 6, with 16 bases in between. Germline V gene sequence: CDR1 SQVTM, CDR2 ANQGSEA. The length of the CDR3 is 13 residues. The CDR3 DNA follows: TGCAGCGTTGGAATGGACACATGGTCCGAGCAGTACTTC. Amino acid sequence: CSVGMDTWSEQYF.

Points on this clonotype: The junction departs from the called germline gene at one end, perhaps through a read error. This rearrangement joins TRBV11-1 to TRBJ2-2; possibly TRBD2 for D (6 bases). Germline CDR1 is SGHAT and CDR2 is FQDESV (reference sequence). The CDR3 totals 13 residues. CDR3 sequence (DNA): TGTGCCAGCAGCTTACCAGCCGGCGGGGTGCTGTCTTTT. Residues: CASSLPAGGVLSF.

Concerning this clonotype itself: One junction end disagrees with the germline gene, perhaps due to a read error. V is TRBV6-7 and J is TRBJ1-2; weak D call: TRBD1 (6 bases). TRBV6-7 is labeled an ORF, and its function is uncertain. The CDR3 totals 14 residues. The CDR3 loop is CAGSSRGWLYGYTF. The CDR3, as DNA: TGTGCCGGCAGTTCCAGGGGATGGCTCTATGGCTACACCTTC.

This clonotype was observed a few times. The chain combines TRBV30 with TRBJ2-4, with 7 positions matching TRBD2. After removal of 0 bases from V and 9 bases from J, the junction contained 5 bases not matched to a gene. Germline V gives CDR1 GTSNPN, CDR2 SVGIG (reference sequence). The CDR3 has 13 amino acids. The CDR3 coding sequence is TGTGCCTGGAGTGTGGGGGGAGGGAGCATTCAGTACTTC. Protein product: CAWSVGGGSIQYF.